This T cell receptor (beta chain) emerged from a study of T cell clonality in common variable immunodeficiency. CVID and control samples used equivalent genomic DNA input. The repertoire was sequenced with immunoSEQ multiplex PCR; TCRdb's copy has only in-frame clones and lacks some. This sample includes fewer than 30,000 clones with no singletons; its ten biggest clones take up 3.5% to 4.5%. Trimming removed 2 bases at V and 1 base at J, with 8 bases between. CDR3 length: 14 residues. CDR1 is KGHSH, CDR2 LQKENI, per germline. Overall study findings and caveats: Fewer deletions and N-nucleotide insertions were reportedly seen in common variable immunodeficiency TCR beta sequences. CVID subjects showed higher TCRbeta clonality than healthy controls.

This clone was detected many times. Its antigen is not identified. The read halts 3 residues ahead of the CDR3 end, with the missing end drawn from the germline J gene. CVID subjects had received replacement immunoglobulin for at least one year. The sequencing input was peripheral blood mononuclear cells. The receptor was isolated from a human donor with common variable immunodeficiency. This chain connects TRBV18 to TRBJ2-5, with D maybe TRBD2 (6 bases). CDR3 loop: CASSPSGPQETQYF. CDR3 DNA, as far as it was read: TGTGCCAGCTCACCAAGCGGGCCCCAAGAGACC.